This TCR beta chain originates from a study of cytomegalovirus exposure and HLA in healthy donors. Overall study findings and caveats: TCR beta sequences reportedly predicted the HLA-A and HLA-B alleles of most subjects accurately.

The PCR contained 60 Vbeta and 13 Jbeta primers. Assay used: immunoSEQ multiplex PCR; TCRdb lists only in-frame clones, some missing. The data contain 180,000 or so clones, 70% to 90% of them singletons. As to this clone: The target antigen is unknown.

The sample consisted of PBMCs. The source is a man aged 18-30 years in good health and CMV-seropositive.

In DNA form, the CDR3 reads TGTGCCAGCAGCCCCTTGGGACAGGGGCTACACGAGCAGTACTTC. As protein: CASSPLGQGLHEQYF. The chain carries TRBV5-5 and TRBJ2-7; 10 bases agree with TRBD1. Germline-derived CDR1 and CDR2 are SGHKS and YYEKEE (reference sequence). CDR3 size: 15 residues. V was clipped by 4 bases and J by 5 bases; unmatched bases: 9. The whole variable domain, remainder taken from reference TRBV5-5 and TRBJ2-7, is DAGVTQSPTHLIKTRGQQVTLRCSPISGHKSVSWYQQVLGQGPQFIFQYYEKEERGRGNFPDRFSARQFPNYSSELNVNALLLGDSALYLCASSPLGQGLHEQYFGPGTRLTVT.